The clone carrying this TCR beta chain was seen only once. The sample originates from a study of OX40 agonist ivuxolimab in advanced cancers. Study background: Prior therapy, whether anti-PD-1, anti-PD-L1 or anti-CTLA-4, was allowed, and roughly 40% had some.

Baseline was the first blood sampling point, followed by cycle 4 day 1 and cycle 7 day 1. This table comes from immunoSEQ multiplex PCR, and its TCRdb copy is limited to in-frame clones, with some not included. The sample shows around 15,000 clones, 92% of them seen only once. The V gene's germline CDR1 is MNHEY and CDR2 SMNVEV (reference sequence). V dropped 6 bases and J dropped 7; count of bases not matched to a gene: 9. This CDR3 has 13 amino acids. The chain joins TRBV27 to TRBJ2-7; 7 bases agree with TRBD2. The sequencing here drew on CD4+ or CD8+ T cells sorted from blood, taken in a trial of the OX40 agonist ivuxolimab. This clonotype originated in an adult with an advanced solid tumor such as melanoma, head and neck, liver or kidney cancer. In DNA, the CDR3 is TGTGCCAGCAGCAGCGGGGACGCCCCTGAGCAGTACTTC. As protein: CASSSGDAPEQYF.